Detailed here is one T cell receptor beta chain. The clone's antigen remains unknown. The missing conserved phenylalanine or tryptophan at the end of this CDR3 makes a read error likely. This entry belongs to a study of cytomegalovirus exposure and HLA in healthy donors (dated by TCRdb to about 2017). For context, the study as a whole: An earlier analysis of approximately 550 of the donors reported 276 Gb of sequence data and more than 90 million unique TCR beta sequences from 190 million or so T cells. All discovery cohort repertoires had been generated on a single sequencing platform. A later analysis re-analyzed previously published TCR beta repertoires from 666 donors and added high-resolution HLA genotyping to study TCR occurrence patterns. Genome-wide SNP genotypes for about 55% of the roughly 670 donors were used in a later genetic analysis, which treated that subset as a discovery cohort. Roughly 5 DR-DQ haplotypes were treated as single units for association and clustering because of strong linkage in the cohort. The study profiled the T cell repertoires of about 640 subjects by immunosequencing and related them to cytomegalovirus serostatus. To predict cytomegalovirus infection status, the study combined high-throughput TCR immunosequencing, statistical association of individual TCRs with disease status, and machine learning. To decide whether each TCR beta V gene segment behaved as functional or pseudogenic, an earlier analysis of several hundred of the donors relied on high-throughput TCR beta sequencing. HLA typing included class I and class II loci at four-digit resolution. Among roughly 400 genotyped donors of the cohort, an average of about 240,000 unique TCR beta nucleotide sequences were sequenced per donor, roughly a sixth of them non-productive. The study aimed to test whether signatures of past pathogen exposure could be identified by cataloging public T cell receptors. Of the 398 genotyped donors, roughly 80% fell in the genetic ancestry cluster associated with self-reported Caucasian donors. The number of typed donors differed by locus: about 620-640 for A, B, C, DRB1 and DQB1; 500 to 550 for DQA1; some 590 for DPA1; and 400 to 480 for DPB1. In addition to the first cohort of roughly 700 subjects, a separate validation cohort of around 110 different subjects was used. Alongside the repertoire data, information on donor age, sex, ethnicity and CMV serostatus was compiled. The later analysis used no new phenotypic data to find candidate immune exposures, relying instead on TCR beta sequences and their occurrence across donors. An early release that covered about 640 HLA-typed donors contained about 300 gigabases of sequencing data and tens of millions of unique TCR sequences.

Library method: the immunoSEQ multiplex PCR assay. For the multiplex PCR, a mixture combining 60 forward primers for TCR Vbeta segments and 13 reverse primers for TCR Jbeta segments was used. Amplification of the CDR3 region of rearranged TCR beta genes was performed with a multiplex PCR assay on genomic DNA. Amplified TCR beta libraries were sequenced as 87-base-pair reads on the Illumina HiSeq System. As for the original processing: A later analysis counted tens of millions of unique TCR beta chains across the approximately 700 repertoires, and about 10 million of these chains were shared by at least two donors. Raw reads were error-corrected and collapsed into unique sequences by a nearest-neighbor algorithm in which closely related sequences were merged to remove PCR and sequencing errors. To assign V, D and J gene segments, CDR3 sequences were aligned to IMGT reference sequences. For a sequence to be retained, at least a six-nucleotide match to both a V gene segment and a J gene segment was required. A rearrangement counted as productive if the CDR3 had no stop codons and remained in frame with V and J, and every other rearrangement counted as non-productive. Following IMGT convention, CDR3 was defined as the stretch from the second conserved V-encoded cysteine up to the conserved J-encoded phenylalanine. In an earlier analysis of more than 550 of the donors, sequences lacking an unambiguous match to a single V gene segment were excluded. In an earlier analysis of 450 to 700 of the donors, V segments were called functional above 56.7% productive rearrangements and were called segregating when the between-donor standard deviation exceeded 5%. A statistical classification framework was built for diagnosing cytomegalovirus status from the catalog of TCR beta chain sequences. V and J gene assignment, in a later analysis, came from comparing TCR nucleotide sequences with IMGT/GENE-DB human TR gene sequences. The TCRdist pipeline was used in a later analysis to assign CDR3 sequences and most-parsimonious VDJ recombination scenarios. In a later analysis, every TCR beta chain was defined by the combination of its CDR3 amino acid sequence and its V-gene family, and reads without a unique V-gene family were dropped. As a way to deal with suspected cross-contamination and a sequencing artifact, a later analysis dropped 450 to 700 nucleotide sequences that were highly shared and had low generation probability. In a later analysis, a clonal expansion index for each public chain was calculated from normalized within-repertoire ranks of inferred template counts. Generation probabilities in a later analysis came from a VDJ recombination model fitted to out-of-frame rearrangements, and those results were checked against IGoR. In a later analysis, TCR-TCR, TCR-HLA and TCR-CMV co-occurrence was scored with hypergeometric tests, and a repertoire-size bias correction was applied to TCR pairs. A later analysis estimated false discovery rates by permuting HLA or CMV assignments 20 times. In a later analysis, co-occurring TCRs were grouped using DBSCAN, with TCRdist sequence similarity added in when clustering inside HLA-allele-positive subsets. Co-occurrence clustering excluded repertoires with fewer than 30,000 or more than 120,000 public chains, plus five with anomalous nucleotide sharing. TCRdb's version of the immuneACCESS table is confined to in-frame rearrangements and falls short of the full clone set. An unresolved V gene accounts for under half of the shortfall where checked; the remainder is of unknown origin. Clone size and the V and J calls come from that table; the DNA yielded D and trimming. The sample table lists about 160,000 clones, 65% to 85% of them with a count of one. The ten biggest clones cover over 1.3% of the sample.

Inclusive of both ends, the CDR3 amounts to 14 amino acids. Of all the DNA, just the CDR3 is kept, 42 bases in frame from base 1. In the germline V gene (reference sequence), CDR1 corresponds to MNHEY and CDR2 to SMNVEV. The junction shows trimming of 3 bases on V and 3 bases on J, plus 12 bases between the germline ends. The full study reports these points: A few of the identified cytomegalovirus-associated TCR beta chains were confirmed in vitro to be specific for cytomegalovirus antigens. In the study, approximately 150 TCR beta chains were listed as associated with cytomegalovirus. According to a later genetic analysis, donors in an Asian-associated ancestry cluster had fewer N-insertions in productive TCRs than the approximately 630-donor mean. Roughly uniform sequencing depth across donors was assumed in presence/absence analyses, although this assumption may not hold. Across donors, most TCR sequences were observed very rarely, whereas some public TCRs were present in many individuals. About 17 rarely observed V segments, including chromosome 9 orphons, were excluded from the earlier analysis of 550 to 700 of the donors because counts were too low. According to a later analysis, parvovirus B19, influenza, CMV and Epstein-Barr virus appeared linked to several top co-occurrence clusters. An earlier analysis of around 540 of the donors showed that most TCR beta V segments appeared in productive rearrangements either about 87% or about 30% of the time, which broadly matched IMGT annotations. The classifier was reported to diagnose cytomegalovirus status with high specificity and sensitivity in both the original and validation cohorts. The only immune exposure information available for the cohort was CMV serostatus. This cohort had only TCR beta chains sequenced, and the lack of alpha or paired-chain data limited which features could be detected. Assigning TCR associations to individual alleles was difficult when HLA alleles, especially DR and DQ, strongly co-occurred. At a false discovery rate of 0.05, a later analysis linked 16,951 TCR beta sequences to specific HLA alleles. According to a later analysis, TCR association rates differed among HLA loci, with DRB1 alleles showing the most associated TCRs and HLA-C alleles showing the fewest. The 87-base-pair reads could not distinguish some IMGT-functional V segments, including TRBV6-2 and TRBV6-3, so those segments were excluded. A further reported finding was that TCR beta sequences accurately predicted the HLA-A and HLA-B alleles for most subjects in the first cohort. In a later genetic analysis, a missense DCLRE1C variant was associated with V-gene and J-gene trimming of TCR beta chains, and the association was replicated in an independent cohort. According to a later analysis, most CMV-associated TCR beta chains appeared to be HLA-restricted, and the HLA associations seemed to be driven largely by CMV exposure. Because some donors lacked HLA typing at each locus, the association tests relied only on the typed subset. A later analysis found that HLA-associated TCR beta chains were more clonally expanded and had lower generation probabilities than equally common non-associated chains. Linkage disequilibrium might explain the correlated functional status among segregating V segments, but an unknown experimental factor could not be ruled out. It was suggested by the authors that the approach could potentially be generalized to other disease states and immunological phenotypes. The sequencing pipeline was judged likely to have produced a cluster of highly shared sequence variants as a technical artifact.

The cohort comprised around 700 healthy bone marrow donors. All cohort members were sampled while nominally healthy, although unrecorded immune exposures were likely present. The donor tested CMV seronegative, placing the donor among the 350 to 400 seronegative members of the cohort. Every donor gave a peripheral blood sample, and the peripheral blood mononuclear cells from that sample were used for TCR beta sequencing. Genomic DNA extraction from the blood cell samples was performed with the Qiagen DNeasy Blood Extraction Kit. The clonotype comes from a man aged 55 to 69 in good health and CMV-seronegative. Sequenced sample: PBMCs. The sequence is built from TRBV27 and TRBJ2-7; D gene: possibly TRBD2, on 5 matching bases. The CDR3 sequence is CASSFLEGHYEQYL. The sequence in DNA is TGTGCCAGCAGTTTTTTAGAGGGCCACTACGAGCAGTACCTC.